The 21 T cell receptor beta chains below all came from one sample that was sequenced in a study of shared clonotypes between healthy human individuals. Data came from immunoSEQ multiplex PCR; TCRdb stores just in-frame clones and leaves some out. The sample contains a few million clones, 80% to 95% of which appear only once. Source material: naive CD4+ T cells from PBMCs. Subset given: CD45RA+ positively selected. All receptors derive from a man aged 18 to 30 in good health. Some clones in this sample may be carry-over from other donors' samples.

The CDR3 here is CASSSDRRELFF. The CDR3 DNA sequence: TGTGCCAGCAGCTCGGACCGTCGGGAGCTGTTTTTT. The chain employs TRBV5-4 and TRBJ2-2; D ambiguous. This CDR3 comprises 12 residues. Germline CDR1 is SGHNT and CDR2 is YYREEE (reference sequence). V lost 3 bases and J 9 bases, leaving 9 bases between the germline ends. Full variable domain (remainder filled in from reference TRBV5-4 and TRBJ2-2): ETGVTQSPTHLIKTRGQQVTLRCSSQSGHNTVSWYQQALGQGPQFIFQYYREEENGRGNFPPRFSGLQFPNYSSELNVNALELDDSALYLCASSSDRRELFFGEGSRLTVL.

Turning to this clone: Distinct nucleotide sequences in the sample also encode this CDR3. J is TRBJ2-7 and V is TRBV28; D gene uncertain. Germline loops: CDR1 MDHEN, CDR2 SYDVKM. The CDR3 totals 13 residues. The V end lost 2 bases, the J end lost 4 bases, and 9 bases lay between the germline ends. CDR3 nucleotides: TGTGCCAGCAGTTTAGGAACGCCTTACGAGCAGTACTTC. Translated: CASSLGTPYEQYF.

The chain links TRBV30 to TRBJ2-5; a weak D match, TRBD1 (5 bases). Trimming removed 3 bases at V and 5 bases at J, with 13 bases between. The CDR3 runs to 13 residues. Germline CDR1 is GTSNPN and CDR2 is SVGIG (reference sequence). CDR3 protein: CAWRVGATETQYF. CDR3 sequence (DNA): TGTGCCTGGAGGGTAGGGGCAACGGAGACCCAGTACTTC.

This chain joins TRBV30 and TRBJ2-5, with D tentatively TRBD1 or TRBD2 (5 bases each). The J call may not be correct, given that the DNA end is closer to TRBJ2-7. The germline CDR1 and CDR2 sequences are GTSNPN and SVGIG (reference sequence). The CDR3 totals 13 residues. The CDR3 here is CAWSAGDGYEQYF. Written as DNA, the CDR3 is TGTGCCTGGAGTGCCGGGGACGGCTACGAGCAGTACTTC.

The V call is TRBV7-2, the J call TRBJ2-5, with D maybe TRBD2 (6 bases). The CDR3 is made up of 17 amino acids. The ends were cut back, 1 base at V and 1 base at J, with 16 bases in the middle. Germline-derived CDR1 and CDR2 are SGHTA and FQGNSA. DNA of the CDR3: TGTGCCAGCAGCTTAGTCGCCGGAGCGGGCCCCCAAGAGACCCAGTACTTC. It encodes CASSLVAGAGPQETQYF.

V is TRBV9 and J is TRBJ1-3; no clear D. V was cut by 4 bases and J by 0 bases, with 14 bases left in between. The germline V gene has CDR1 SGDLS and CDR2 YYNGEE. The CDR3 sequence is 16 residues long. The CDR3 nucleotides read TGTGCCAGCAGCCCAGACCCCGGTGGCTCTGGAAACACCATATATTTT. The encoded protein is CASSPDPGGSGNTIYF. The full variable domain, with the rest looked up from reference TRBV9 and TRBJ1-3, is DSGVTQTPKHLITATGQRVTLRCSPRSGDLSVYWYQQSLDQGLQFLIQYYNGEERAKGNILERFSAQQFPDLHSELNLSSLELGDSALYFCASSPDPGGSGNTIYFGEGSWLTVV.

Comments on this clone: This same CDR3 is encoded by further DNA sequences in the sample. V is TRBV5-6 and J is TRBJ2-7; D is uncertain. The germline V gene encodes CDR1 SGHDT and CDR2 YYEEEE. The CDR3 sequence is 11 residues long. V shed 5 bases and J shed 2 bases, with 5 bases lying between them. For the CDR3, the DNA is TGTGCCAGCAGTTCTGCCTACGAGCAGTACTTC. Translation gives CASSSAYEQYF.

The chain links TRBV10-3 to TRBJ2-1; 7 bases align to TRBD2. Trimming at V came to 7 bases and at J to 5 bases, leaving 8 bases not matched to a gene. The CDR3 loop spans 14 amino acids. CDR1 and CDR2 (germline): ENHRY, SYGVKD. The CDR3: CAIKRLADNNEQFF. In DNA, the CDR3 is TGTGCCATCAAACGGCTAGCGGACAACAATGAGCAGTTCTTC.

V gene TRBV19 combines with J gene TRBJ2-7, with 7 bases matching TRBD2. J was trimmed by 4 bases and V by 5 bases; bases with no gene match: 8. The germline CDR1 and CDR2 sequences are LNHDA and SQIVND (reference sequence). This CDR3 has 14 amino acids. The CDR3 loop reads CASSVASGGYEQYF. The CDR3 nucleotides read TGTGCCAGTAGTGTAGCCTCGGGGGGTTACGAGCAGTACTTC. The full variable domain, rest sourced from reference TRBV19 and TRBJ2-7, is DGGITQSPKYLFRKEGQNVTLSCEQNLNHDAMYWYRQDPGQGLRLIYYSQIVNDFQKGDIAEGYSVSREKKESFPLTVTSAQKNPTAFYLCASSVASGGYEQYFGPGTRLTVT.

The chain joins TRBV6-6 to TRBJ1-1; D remains unclear. This CDR3 is built from 13 residues. The germline V gene encodes CDR1 MNHNY and CDR2 SVGAGI (reference sequence). The V end was cut by 3 bases, the J end by 4 bases, with 9 bases between. CDR3 in DNA: TGTGCCAGCAGTTATGGGCGGATCACTGAAGCTTTCTTT. Amino acids: CASSYGRITEAFF.

CDR3 coding DNA: TGTGCCAGCAGCCAAACAGGGGGCAACGAGCAGTACTTC. Its translation is CASSQTGGNEQYF. J is TRBJ2-7 and V is TRBV7-9; 9 nucleotides match TRBD1. CDR3 length: 13 residues. V gave up 5 bases and J gave up 5 bases; unmatched junction bases: 4. Germline CDR1 and CDR2: SEHNR and FQNEAQ (reference sequence).

The chain has TRBV4-1 and TRBJ2-2, with D unclear. This CDR3 is 15 amino acids long. With 0 bases removed from V and 8 bases from J, the gap between germline ends came to 13 bases. Germline V gene data show CDR1 as MGHRA and CDR2 as YSYEKL. CDR3 residues: CASSQDGRPEGELFF. CDR3 nucleotide sequence: TGCGCCAGCAGCCAAGATGGACGGCCCGAAGGGGAGCTGTTTTTT.

CDR3 in amino acids: CASSYLREETQYF. The CDR3 DNA reads as TGTGCCAGCAGTTACCTCAGGGAAGAGACCCAGTACTTC. The rearrangement links TRBV28 to TRBJ2-5; D possibly corresponds to TRBD1 (5 bases). V shed 4 bases and J shed 3 bases, with 9 bases lying between them. Germline V gene data show CDR1 as MDHEN and CDR2 as SYDVKM. The CDR3 is made up of 13 amino acids.

This sequence joins TRBV6-4 and TRBJ2-1, with 10 bases lining up with TRBD1. The CDR3 extends over 15 amino acids. V lost 3 bases to trimming and J lost 5 bases; unmatched junction nucleotides: 4. Germline CDR1 reads MRHNA; CDR2 reads SNTAGT. CDR3 in amino acids: CASSETGTGDNEQFF. CDR3 nucleotides: TGTGCCAGCAGTGAAACGGGGACAGGGGACAATGAGCAGTTCTTC.

This clone was found once. V usage is TRBV28 and J usage is TRBJ1-1, with D perhaps TRBD1 (6 bases). CDR1 and CDR2 (germline): MDHEN, SYDVKM. Trimming removed 5 bases at V and 3 bases at J, with 10 bases between. CDR3 length equals 13 residues. The CDR3 reads CASSKTGYTEAFF. The CDR3 DNA follows: TGTGCCAGCAGTAAAACAGGGTACACTGAAGCTTTCTTT.

To note about this clone: This same CDR3 is encoded by further DNA sequences in the sample. The rearrangement links TRBV7-8 to TRBJ2-5; a possible D gene is TRBD1 (5 bases). The CDR3 is 13 residues long. With 1 base removed from V and 5 bases from J, the gap between germline ends came to 8 bases. CDR1 is SGHVS, CDR2 FQNEAQ, per germline. The CDR3 sequence is CASSLVGPETQYF. CDR3 DNA sequence: TGTGCCAGCAGCTTAGTGGGGCCCGAGACCCAGTACTTC.

The chain couples TRBV2 to TRBJ2-3, with 10 bases lining up with TRBD2. The germline CDR1 and CDR2 sequences are SNHLY and FYNNEI. The CDR3 contains 13 residues. Trimming removed 7 bases from V and 3 bases from J; junction bases left unmatched: 1. The DNA of the CDR3 is TGTGCCAGCAATAGCGGGGGGACAGATACGCAGTATTTT. Residues: CASNSGGTDTQYF.

About this clone itself: The sample carries other DNA sequences with the same CDR3. CDR3 bases: TGTGCCAGCAGCTTAAGCGGCTTCTATGGCTACACCTTC. Residues: CASSLSGFYGYTF. V is TRBV7-2 and J is TRBJ1-2; D is ambiguous. Germline lookup yields CDR1 SGHTA and CDR2 FQGNSA. Trimming stripped 2 bases from V and 4 bases from J, with 8 bases between. This CDR3 region has 13 residues.

The chain couples TRBV11-2 to TRBJ1-2; 11 bases agree with TRBD1. The J segment lost 7 bases and the V segment lost 5 bases, leaving 6 bases of the junction unmatched. Germline assignment: CDR1 SGHAT and CDR2 FQNNGV. The CDR3 loop spans 14 amino acids. CDR3 nucleotide sequence: TGTGCCAGCAGCCCGGGACAGGGGGAAGGTGGCTACACCTTC. Translation gives CASSPGQGEGGYTF.

The rearrangement uses TRBV28 and TRBJ2-2; TRBD1 might be the D (6 bases). CDR1 is MDHEN and CDR2 is SYDVKM in the germline V gene. This CDR3 is 14 amino acids long. V was shortened by 7 bases and J by 4 bases, with 13 bases between the two germline ends. The CDR3 sequence is CASMNRVVTGELFF. CDR3 coding DNA: TGTGCCAGCATGAACAGGGTCGTCACCGGGGAGCTGTTTTTT.

This sequence joins TRBV6-1 and TRBJ2-3; D is unclear. Germline CDR1 and CDR2: MNHNS and SASEGT. V gave up 9 bases and J gave up 2 bases, with 18 bases separating them. The CDR3 is made up of 15 amino acids. The CDR3 DNA reads as TGTGCCAGTTGGCACAGTGGGTCCCCCACAGATACGCAGTATTTT. Protein sequence: CASWHSGSPTDTQYF.